This TCR beta chain was recorded in a study of blood T cell repertoires in COVID-19. Libraries were prepared by immunoSEQ multiplex PCR; TCRdb keeps only in-frame clonotypes and omits some of them. The profile shows some 320,000 clones, over 75% of them singletons. CDR3 size: 13 residues. Trimming took off 6 bases at V and 4 bases at J, with 9 bases between the two ends. This clone has ten or more counts. Sequenced: PBMCs or T cells enriched from blood (not recorded which). The clonotype comes from a woman aged 25 to 45 who had recovered from COVID-19. The chain recombines TRBV12-3 or TRBV12-4 with TRBJ2-2; D remains ambiguous. CDR3 in amino acids: CASRRILTGELFF. Written as DNA, the CDR3 is TGTGCCAGCAGGAGGATCCTCACCGGGGAGCTGTTTTTT.